Listed below are T cell receptor beta chains from one sample, sequenced in a study of blood T cells in healthy people across ages. TCRdb used MiXCR to reprocess the 5' RACE reads, holding one entry per CDR3 protein. The sample contains over a million distinct CDR3 sequences, roughly 24% of which appear only once. Separately, the same data were catalogued under a study of T cells of mothers and their children.

Sequences were obtained from blood. These receptors came from a girl aged 2-10 years in good health. CDR3s include the opening cysteine and the closing phenylalanine or tryptophan. The order of the fields is clone size, V gene, D gene, J gene, CDR3 protein, CDR3 DNA. A D gene is named only where the DNA matches it firmly. Rows give clone size only sometimes, using once, few, many, or a class for an expanded clone.

clone size: NA
V gene: TRBV20-1
D gene: NA
J gene: TRBJ2-4
CDR3 protein: CSAISGVLAKNIQYF
CDR3 DNA: TGCAGTGCTATATCGGGAGTCCTAGCCAAAAACATTCAGTACTTC

clone size: many
V gene: TRBV28
D gene: NA
J gene: TRBJ2-3
CDR3 protein: CASSLRITDTQYF
CDR3 DNA: TGTGCCAGCAGTTTAAGGATCACAGATACGCAGTATTTT

clone size: NA
V gene: TRBV5-1
D gene: TRBD2
J gene: TRBJ2-5
CDR3 protein: CASSQGGAGEETQHF
CDR3 DNA: TGCGCCAGCAGCCAGGGTGGAGCGGGAGAAGAGACCCAGCACTTC

clone size: NA
V gene: TRBV10-3
D gene: NA
J gene: TRBJ2-1
CDR3 protein: CAIMGQSHEQFF
CDR3 DNA: TGTGCCATCATGGGACAATCTCATGAGCAGTTCTTC

clone size: few
V gene: TRBV7-2
D gene: NA
J gene: TRBJ1-1
CDR3 protein: CASSPGRRLLEAFF
CDR3 DNA: TGTGCCAGCAGCCCGGGACGGCGCCTTTTAGAAGCTTTCTTT

clone size: NA
V gene: TRBV3-1
D gene: NA
J gene: TRBJ2-5
CDR3 protein: CASSLKLRETQYF
CDR3 DNA: TGTGCCAGCAGCTTAAAACTAAGGGAGACCCAGTACTTC

clone size: NA
V gene: TRBV20-1
D gene: NA
J gene: TRBJ2-5
CDR3 protein: CSAGGELQETQYF
CDR3 DNA: TGCAGTGCTGGAGGGGAGCTCCAAGAGACCCAGTACTTC

clone size: NA
V gene: TRBV6-6
D gene: NA
J gene: TRBJ1-2
CDR3 protein: CASLNLDTNYGYTF
CDR3 DNA: TGTGCCAGCCTGAACTTAGATACTAACTATGGCTACACCTTC

clone size: NA
V gene: TRBV4-2
D gene: TRBD1
J gene: TRBJ2-1
CDR3 protein: CASSQVTGGNEQFF
CDR3 DNA: TGTGCCAGCAGCCAAGTGACAGGGGGGAATGAGCAGTTCTTC

clone size: NA
V gene: TRBV5-1
D gene: NA
J gene: TRBJ2-3
CDR3 protein: CASSLSPPPDTQYF
CDR3 DNA: TGCGCCAGCAGCTTGTCGCCGCCTCCAGATACGCAGTATTTT

clone size: NA
V gene: TRBV12-3/TRBV12-4
D gene: TRBD1
J gene: TRBJ1-4
CDR3 protein: CASSPGDSPNEKLFF
CDR3 DNA: TGTGCCAGCAGTCCCGGGGACAGCCCTAATGAAAAACTGTTTTTT

clone size: NA
V gene: TRBV5-5
D gene: TRBD1
J gene: TRBJ2-7
CDR3 protein: CASSVGTAPSYEQYF
CDR3 DNA: TGTGCCAGCAGCGTCGGGACAGCCCCTTCCTACGAGCAGTACTTC

clone size: NA
V gene: TRBV12-3/TRBV12-4
D gene: TRBD1
J gene: TRBJ2-4
CDR3 protein: CASSSQGLRNTQYF
CDR3 DNA: TGTGCCAGCAGCTCACAGGGGTTGAGAAACACTCAGTACTTC

clone size: NA
V gene: TRBV6-1
D gene: NA
J gene: TRBJ2-5
CDR3 protein: CASSPLLKTDYQETQYF
CDR3 DNA: TGTGCCAGCAGTCCCCTCCTCAAGACAGACTACCAAGAGACCCAGTACTTC

clone size: NA
V gene: TRBV7-9
D gene: NA
J gene: TRBJ2-5
CDR3 protein: CASSLEASRVNF
CDR3 DNA: TGTGCCAGCAGCTTAGAGGCGAGCAGGGTGAACTTC

clone size: NA
V gene: TRBV5-6
D gene: NA
J gene: TRBJ1-2
CDR3 protein: CASSLTYRDYGYTF
CDR3 DNA: TGTGCCAGCAGCTTGACATATCGGGACTATGGCTACACCTTC